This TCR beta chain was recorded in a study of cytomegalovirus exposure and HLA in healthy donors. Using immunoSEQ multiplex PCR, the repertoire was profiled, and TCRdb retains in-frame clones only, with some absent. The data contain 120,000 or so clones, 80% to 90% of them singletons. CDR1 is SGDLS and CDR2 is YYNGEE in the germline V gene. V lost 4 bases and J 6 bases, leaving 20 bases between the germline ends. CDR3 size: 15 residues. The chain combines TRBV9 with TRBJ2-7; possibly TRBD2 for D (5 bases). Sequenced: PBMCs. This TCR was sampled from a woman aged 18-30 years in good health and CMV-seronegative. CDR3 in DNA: TGTGCCAGCAGCCTCCACCTAGGAGGACTCTCCGAGCAGTACTTC. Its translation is CASSLHLGGLSEQYF.